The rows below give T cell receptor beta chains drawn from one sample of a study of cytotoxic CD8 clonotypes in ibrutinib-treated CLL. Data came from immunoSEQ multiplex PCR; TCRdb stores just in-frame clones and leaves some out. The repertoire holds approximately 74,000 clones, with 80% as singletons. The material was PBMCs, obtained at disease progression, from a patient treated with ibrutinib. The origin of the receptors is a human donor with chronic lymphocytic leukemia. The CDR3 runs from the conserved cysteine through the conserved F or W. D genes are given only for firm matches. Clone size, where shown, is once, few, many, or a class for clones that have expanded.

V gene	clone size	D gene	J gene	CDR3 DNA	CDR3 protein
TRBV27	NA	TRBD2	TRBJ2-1	TGTGCCAGCACCTTTAGCGGGAGCTCCTACAATGAGCAGTTCTTC	CASTFSGSSYNEQFF
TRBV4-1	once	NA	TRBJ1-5	TGCGCCAGCAGCCACAACCGGGACACCTATCAGCCCCAGCATTTT	CASSHNRDTYQPQHF
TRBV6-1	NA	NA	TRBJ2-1	TGTGCCACAACTAAGCCGGGGGTTAATTACAATGAGCAGTTCTTC	CATTKPGVNYNEQFF
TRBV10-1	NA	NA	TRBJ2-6	TGCGCCAGCAGCCGAGGCAGTGGGTCCGGGGCCAACGTCCTGACTTTC	CASSRGSGSGANVLTF
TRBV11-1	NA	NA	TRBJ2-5	TGTGCCAGCAGCGCAGTTCCAGATTTGGGGACCCAGTACTTC	CASSAVPDLGTQYF
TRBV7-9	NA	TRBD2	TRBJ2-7	TGTGCCAGCAGCGCCGGGGGACTAGCGGGAGGGCCCCCCTACGAGCAGTACTTC	CASSAGGLAGGPPYEQYF
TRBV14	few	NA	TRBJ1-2	TGTGCCAGCAGCCAAGGGCCCTATGGCTACACCTTC	CASSQGPYGYTF
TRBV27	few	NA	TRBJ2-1	TGTGCCAGCGAATCTCAGGGGGGGATATGGGGCAATGAGCAGTTCTTC	CASESQGGIWGNEQFF
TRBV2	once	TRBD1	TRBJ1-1	TGTGCCAGCATTACACAGGGGGACACTGAAGCTTTCTTT	CASITQGDTEAFF
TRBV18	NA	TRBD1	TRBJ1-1	TGTGTCAGCTCACCACCGGGTGGGACAGGCCTCGAAGCTTTCTTT	CVSSPPGGTGLEAFF
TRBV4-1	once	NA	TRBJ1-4	TGCGCCAGCAGCCGGGGGCTTGCTGAAAAACTGTTTTTT	CASSRGLAEKLFF
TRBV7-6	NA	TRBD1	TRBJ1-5	TGTGCCAGCAGCTTGGACAGGGGTAATCAGCCCCAGCATTTT	CASSLDRGNQPQHF
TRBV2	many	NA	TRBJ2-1	TGTGCCAGCAGTGAATTAGGGGGGTCTGGTGAGCAGTTCTTC	CASSELGGSGEQFF
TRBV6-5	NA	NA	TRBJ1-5	TGTGCCAGCAGTTACGGGCAGGCTAATCAGCCCCAGCATTTT	CASSYGQANQPQHF
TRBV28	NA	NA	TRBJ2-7	TGTGCCAGCAGTTTCCGATACGAGCAGTACTTC	CASSFRYEQYF
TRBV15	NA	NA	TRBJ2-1	TGTGCCACCAGCAGAGATGGGACCCAGTCAGATGAGCAGTTCTTC	CATSRDGTQSDEQFF
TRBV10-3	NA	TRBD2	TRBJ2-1	TGTGCCATCAGTGACCAACTCGGGACTAGCTCCTACAATGAGCAGTTCTTC	CAISDQLGTSSYNEQFF
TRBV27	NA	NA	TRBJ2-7	TGTGCCAGCAGTTTCTACAGCTCCTACGAGCAGTACTTC	CASSFYSSYEQYF
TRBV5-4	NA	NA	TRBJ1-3	TGTGCCAGCAGCTGGCAGGGCTCTGGAAACACCATATATTTT	CASSWQGSGNTIYF